The present TCR beta chain was sequenced within a study of shared clonotypes between healthy human individuals. For this clone: The antigen is not known.

General study findings and limits: Clonotype sharing among donors was thought likely to change with sequencing depth.

The deep-level immunoSEQ assay was used. Each PCR replicate run on unsorted PBMC took in about 300 ng DNA, around 30,000 T cell genomes. Data came from immunoSEQ multiplex PCR; TCRdb stores just in-frame clones and leaves some out. Of around 440,000 clones listed, 60% to 80% are singletons. The receptor was isolated from a woman between 35 and 50 years old in good health. Some clones in this sample may be carry-over from other donors' samples. Source material: PBMCs.

CDR3 in amino acids: CASSQDRQQETQYF. The DNA for the CDR3 is TGCGCCAGCAGCCAAGATAGGCAGCAAGAGACCCAGTACTTC. This rearrangement joins TRBV4-1 to TRBJ2-5; D not certain. The CDR3 contains 14 residues. Trimming took off 0 bases at V and 2 bases at J, with 7 bases between the two ends. Looked up from germline, CDR1 is MGHRA and CDR2 is YSYEKL.